Included here is one T cell receptor beta chain sequence, with context. Antigen: not known. This sample stems from a study of T-cell memory formation after mild COVID-19. Germline V CDR1 and CDR2: LGHNA, YNFKEQ. V was shortened by 5 bases and J by 4 bases, with 13 bases between the two germline ends. The CDR3 totals 14 residues. Via MiXCR, TCRdb re-called the 5' RACE reads, giving one row per CDR3 protein. This repertoire shows about 130,000 distinct CDR3 sequences, about 5.9% found once; its top ten account for 2% to 2.5%. Study-wide findings and caveats: Memory from before infection featured some responding clones, which suggests cross-reactive memory joined.

Sequences were obtained from PBMCs or a T cell subset sorted from them (not recorded which). The rearrangement links TRBV4-2 to TRBJ2-3, with D tentatively TRBD2 (6 bases). The sequence came from an adult woman who had mild COVID-19 (a few samples of this study predate the infection). Cell type and time point are not known. The CDR3 DNA reads TGTGCCAGCAGCACACCCCGCGGGGCAGATACGCAGTATTTT. Translating it yields CASSTPRGADTQYF.